This TCR beta chain comes out of a study of blood T cell repertoires in COVID-19. Sequencing was performed with immunoSEQ multiplex PCR; in TCRdb, only in-frame clones are kept and a portion is missing. This table holds approximately 250,000 clones, roughly 82% found once. CDR1 and CDR2 (germline): MNHEY, SVGEGT. CDR3 length: 18 amino acids. V lost 7 bases to trimming and J lost 5 bases; unmatched junction nucleotides: 19. The chain carries TRBV6-2 or TRBV6-3 and TRBJ2-1, with 8 bases fitting TRBD1. The sample consisted of peripheral blood. The TCR comes from an elderly woman with COVID-19, enrolled during active disease. CDR3 in DNA: TGTGCCAGCATCCCCCAAGTTATCAGGACAGGGATCCACAATGAGCAGTTCTTC. It codes for CASIPQVIRTGIHNEQFF.